This note documents a single T cell receptor (beta chain) sequence. The data belong to a study of CD8+CD57+ T cells in acquired aplastic anemia. Patients selected for sequencing had displayed CD8+CD57+ cell expansion by flow cytometry. TCR beta VDJ combinations and CDR3 sequences were profiled from genomic DNA. From the reads, TCRdb called clonotypes with MiXCR, one entry per CDR3 protein. The table lists around 79,000 distinct CDR3 sequences, 60% to 75% of them singletons. This CDR3 contains 13 residues. With 4 bases removed from V and 10 bases from J, the gap between germline ends came to 13 bases. Germline CDR1 KGHDR, CDR2 SFDVKD.

The source is a human donor with aplastic anemia. The sequenced sample was sorted CD4+, CD8+, or CD8+CD57+ T cells (not recorded which) from PBMCs. The chain recombines TRBV24-1 with TRBJ2-1; the D gene is possibly TRBD2 (5 bases). The chain's CDR3 is CATSEGRTPEQFF. CDR3 in DNA: TGTGCCACCAGTGAGGGTAGGACTCCCGAGCAGTTCTTC.